This TCR beta chain was captured in a study of metastatic and nonmetastatic thyroid tumors. Original analysis: The study's classifier, a distant-metastasis tool for papillary thyroid cancer, was built using CDR3 differences across clinicopathological groups. TCRdb called clones again from the PCR reads with MiXCR. The V and J calls come from TCRdb's annotation, not from the publication. Seen here are roughly 58,000 clones, more than 3.5% observed once, and the top ten hold more than 20%. This clone was seen a handful of times. The antigen remains undetermined. The study, taken as a whole, reports: Compared with benign nodules, malignant thyroid tumors were reported to have significantly higher TCR beta diversity in both blood and tumor.

This CDR3 is built from 15 residues. V gave up 5 bases and J gave up 1 base; unmatched junction bases: 3. CDR1 MNHEY and CDR2 SVGEGT come from the germline V gene. Until they underwent thyroid surgery, no patient had received any treatment. Sequencing used blood. The source of this sequence is a female donor with papillary thyroid cancer or a benign thyroid nodule (not recorded which). Some clones in this sample may be carry-over from other donors' samples. The chain links TRBV6-2 or TRBV6-3 to TRBJ2-5; 11 nucleotides line up with TRBD2. CDR3 DNA: TGTGCCAGCAGTCCGACTAGCGGGGTCCAAGAGACCCAGTACTTC. The encoded protein is CASSPTSGVQETQYF.